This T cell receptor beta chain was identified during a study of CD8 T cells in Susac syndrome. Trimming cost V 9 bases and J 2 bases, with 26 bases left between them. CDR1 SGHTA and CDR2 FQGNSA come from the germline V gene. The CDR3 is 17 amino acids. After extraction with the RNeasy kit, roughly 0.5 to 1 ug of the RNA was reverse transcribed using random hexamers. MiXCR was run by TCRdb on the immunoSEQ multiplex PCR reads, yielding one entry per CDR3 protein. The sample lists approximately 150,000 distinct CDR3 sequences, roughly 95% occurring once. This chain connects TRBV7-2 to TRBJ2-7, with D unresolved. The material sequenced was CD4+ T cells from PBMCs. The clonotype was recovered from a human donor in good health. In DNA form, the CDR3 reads TGTGCCAGAATCCTTCCCTCCTGGCAGCCGAGTCCCTACGAGCAGTACTTC. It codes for CARILPSWQPSPYEQYF.